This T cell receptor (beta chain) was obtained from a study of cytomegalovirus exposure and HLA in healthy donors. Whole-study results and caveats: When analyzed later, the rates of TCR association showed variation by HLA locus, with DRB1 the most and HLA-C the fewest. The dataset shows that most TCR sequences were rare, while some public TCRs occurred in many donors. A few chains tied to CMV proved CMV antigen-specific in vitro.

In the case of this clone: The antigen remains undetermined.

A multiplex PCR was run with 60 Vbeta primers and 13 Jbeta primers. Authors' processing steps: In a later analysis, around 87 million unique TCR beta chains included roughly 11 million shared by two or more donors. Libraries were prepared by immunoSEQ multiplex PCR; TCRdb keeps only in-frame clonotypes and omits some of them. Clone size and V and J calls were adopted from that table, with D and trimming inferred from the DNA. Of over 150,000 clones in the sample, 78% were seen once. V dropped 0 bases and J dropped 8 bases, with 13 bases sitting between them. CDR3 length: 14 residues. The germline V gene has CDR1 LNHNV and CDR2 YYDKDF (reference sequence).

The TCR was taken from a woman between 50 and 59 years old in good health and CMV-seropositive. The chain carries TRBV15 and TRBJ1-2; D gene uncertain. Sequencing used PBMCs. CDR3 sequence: CATSRDSVKRGYTF. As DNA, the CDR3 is TGTGCCACCAGCAGAGACTCGGTTAAGAGGGGCTACACCTTC.